This passage covers 15 T cell receptor beta chains from one sample sequenced in a study of blood T cell repertoires in COVID-19. TCRdb's table, derived via immunoSEQ multiplex PCR, lists solely in-frame clones and lacks some. In the table there are 150,000 to 200,000 clones, 80% to 90% of which are singletons. The sequencing input was peripheral blood. The source of these receptors is a man under 40 with active or convalescent COVID-19.

The genes are TRBV30 and TRBJ2-7; 9 bases map to TRBD1. This CDR3 is 13 amino acids long. Looked up from germline, CDR1 is GTSNPN and CDR2 is SVGIG (reference sequence). The trim removed 5 bases at V and 5 bases at J, leaving 7 bases unmatched. CDR3 protein: CAWSPDRGDEQYF. The CDR3 DNA reads TGTGCCTGGTCGCCTGACAGGGGGGACGAGCAGTACTTC.

The rearrangement joins TRBV28 to TRBJ2-7; possible D gene TRBD2, 6 bases. Germline V gene lookup returns CDR1 MDHEN and CDR2 SYDVKM. The CDR3 is made up of 17 amino acids. V lost 5 bases and J 2 bases, leaving 22 bases between the germline ends. The DNA of the CDR3 is TGTGCCAGCAGTGCAATAACCCCACTAGCTGCTACCTACGAGCAGTACGTC. It specifies CASSAITPLAATYEQYV.

This clone was counted a few times. The chain employs TRBV6-4 and TRBJ1-2; maybe TRBD1 (6 bases). With 0 bases removed from V and 0 bases from J, the gap between germline ends came to 8 bases. The CDR3 loop spans 15 amino acids. Looked up from germline, CDR1 is MRHNA and CDR2 is SNTAGT. CDR3 nucleotides: TGTGCCAGCAGTGACTCGGCAGGGGCTAACTATGGCTACACCTTC. It translates to CASSDSAGANYGYTF.

The chain uses TRBV6-5 and TRBJ2-5, with 10 bases that match TRBD2. Trimming removed 7 bases from V and 0 bases from J; junction bases left unmatched: 2. Germline-derived CDR1 and CDR2 are MNHEY and SVGAGI. The CDR3 consists of 14 residues. The CDR3 loop is CASKTSGYQETQYF. DNA of the CDR3: TGTGCCAGCAAGACTAGCGGGTACCAAGAGACCCAGTACTTC.

This chain joins TRBV7-2 and TRBJ2-2, with TRBD1 matching 9 bases. Germline loops: CDR1 SGHTA, CDR2 FQGNSA. This CDR3 spans 17 amino acids. Trimming at V came to 1 base and at J to 8 bases, leaving 11 bases not matched to a gene. The chain's CDR3 is CASSLGLGQGPGGELFF. In DNA form, the CDR3 reads TGTGCCAGCAGCTTAGGGTTGGGACAGGGTCCCGGAGGGGAGCTGTTTTTT.

The chain recombines TRBV5-4 with TRBJ1-4; D not resolved. The V gene lost 3 bases and the J gene lost 0 bases, with 12 bases spanning the gap. Germline CDR1 reads SGHNT; CDR2 reads YYREEE (reference sequence). The CDR3 spans 16 residues. CDR3 loop: CASSSGGGPTNEKLFF. The CDR3 nucleotides read TGTGCCAGCAGCTCCGGAGGTGGGCCAACTAATGAAAAACTGTTTTTT.

Here the CDR3 DNA reads TGTGCCAGCAGCCAAGACCCCTATAAGACTAAGGCATTGAGTAGCACAGATACGCAGTATTTT. Translation gives CASSQDPYKTKALSSTDTQYF. The rearrangement joins TRBV14 to TRBJ2-3; a weak D match, TRBD2 (5 bases). This CDR3 contains 21 residues. The V end was cut by 0 bases, the J end by 0 bases, with 25 bases between. CDR1 is SGHDN, CDR2 FVKESK, per germline.

The rearrangement joins TRBV25-1 to TRBJ2-7, with a weak D call TRBD2 (6 bases). The V and J ends lost 1 base and 6 bases respectively, with 13 bases between them. CDR3 length: 14 residues. Germline V gene sequence: CDR1 MGHDK, CDR2 SYGVNS. The CDR3 DNA follows: TGTGCCAGCAGTGAATGCCGACTGGGGGGCGAGCAGTACGTC. Translating it yields CASSECRLGGEQYV.

The chain couples TRBV10-3 to TRBJ1-2; 8 bases fit TRBD1. The germline gives CDR1 ENHRY, CDR2 SYGVKD. V was clipped by 10 bases and J by 6 bases; unmatched bases: 13. The CDR3 extends over 14 amino acids. This CDR3 is CATIVDVQGDGYTF. In nucleotides, the CDR3 is TGTGCCACCATCGTCGACGTACAGGGGGATGGCTACACCTTC.

This clone showed up just once. The genes are TRBV15 and TRBJ1-2; TRBD1 is a possible D gene (5 bases). CDR1 is LNHNV, CDR2 YYDKDF, per germline (reference sequence). The CDR3 is made up of 15 amino acids. The V gene lost 0 bases and the J gene lost 6 bases, with 14 bases spanning the gap. CDR3 sequence: CATSREIPQGDGYTF. The CDR3, as DNA: TGTGCCACCAGCAGAGAGATTCCCCAGGGTGATGGCTACACCTTC.

This rearrangement joins TRBV7-9 to TRBJ2-1, with D maybe TRBD2 (6 bases). Trimming took off 2 bases at V and 7 bases at J, with 15 bases between the two ends. There are 15 residues in the CDR3. Germline V gene data show CDR1 as SEHNR and CDR2 as FQNEAQ (reference sequence). In nucleotides, the CDR3 is TGTGCCAGCAGCTTAATCGGGAGTGAAGGGAATGAGCAGTTCTTC. Amino acid sequence: CASSLIGSEGNEQFF.

The chain recombines TRBV28 with TRBJ2-7; D is perhaps TRBD2 (6 bases). The CDR3 is made up of 15 amino acids. The germline gives CDR1 MDHEN, CDR2 SYDVKM. V dropped 2 bases and J dropped 0 bases, with 11 bases sitting between them. The CDR3 nucleotides are TGTGCCAGCAGTTTAGGAGGGTTAAGCTCCTACGAGCAGTACGTC. Translation: CASSLGGLSSYEQYV.

A few counts support this clone. V gene TRBV30 combines with J gene TRBJ1-1; 7 nucleotides line up with TRBD1. The length of the CDR3 is 15 residues. Germline values: CDR1 GTSNPN, CDR2 SVGIG (reference sequence). J gave up 0 bases and V 1 base, and 5 bases lay outside the gene matches. The DNA of the CDR3 is TGTGCCTGGAGTGCGATTACAGGGGTGAACACTGAAGCTTTCTTT. Protein: CAWSAITGVNTEAFF.

This chain joins TRBV18 and TRBJ1-4; D is possibly TRBD1 (5 bases). CDR1 and CDR2 (germline): KGHSH, LQKENI. Deletions cut 3 bases from V and 4 bases from J, with 9 bases between. CDR3 size: 14 residues. The CDR3 here is CASSPDRSNEKLFF. CDR3 DNA: TGTGCCAGCTCACCTGACAGAAGTAATGAAAAACTGTTTTTT.

The rearrangement links TRBV18 to TRBJ1-1; 7 nucleotides line up with TRBD1. V shed 6 bases, J shed 3 bases, and the junction held 7 bases outside the gene matches. This CDR3 spans 14 amino acids. Germline CDR1 and CDR2: KGHSH and LQKENI. CDR3 nucleotide sequence: TGTGCCAGCTCCCCGACAGGGATGTACACTGAAGCTTTCTTT. Translation gives CASSPTGMYTEAFF. Using reference TRBV18 and TRBJ1-1 for the parts outside the CDR3, the full variable domain is NAGVMQNPRHLVRRRGQEARLRCSPMKGHSHVYWYRQLPEEGLKFMVYLQKENIIDESGMPKERFSAEFPKEGPSILRIQQVVRGDSAAYFCASSPTGMYTEAFFGQGTRLTVV.